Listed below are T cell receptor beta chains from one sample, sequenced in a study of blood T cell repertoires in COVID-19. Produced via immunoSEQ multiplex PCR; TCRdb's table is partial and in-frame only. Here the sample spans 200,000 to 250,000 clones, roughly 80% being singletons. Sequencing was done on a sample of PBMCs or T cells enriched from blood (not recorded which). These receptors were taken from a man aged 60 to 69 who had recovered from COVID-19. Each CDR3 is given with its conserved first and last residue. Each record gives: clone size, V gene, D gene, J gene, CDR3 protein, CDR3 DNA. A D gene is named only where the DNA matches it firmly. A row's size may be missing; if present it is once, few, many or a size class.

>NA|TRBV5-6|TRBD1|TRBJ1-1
CASSSRGLGTEAFF
TGTGCCAGCAGCTCCAGGGGGCTGGGAACTGAAGCTTTCTTT
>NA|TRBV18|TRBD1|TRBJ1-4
CASSLGQGEKLFF
TGTGCCAGCTCGCTAGGACAGGGTGAAAAACTGTTTTTT
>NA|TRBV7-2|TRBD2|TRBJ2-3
CASSYGLAGASTDTQYF
TGTGCCAGCAGCTACGGACTAGCGGGGGCCAGCACAGATACGCAGTATTTT
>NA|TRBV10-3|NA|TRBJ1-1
CAISSAPRTEAFF
TGTGCCATCAGCAGTGCCCCGAGGACTGAAGCTTTCTTT
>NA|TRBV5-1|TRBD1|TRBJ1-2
CASQIKPGQGPNYGYTF
TGCGCCAGTCAAATTAAACCGGGACAGGGGCCTAACTATGGCTACACCTTC
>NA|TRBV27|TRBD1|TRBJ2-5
CASSPDRGRQWDF
TGTGCCAGCAGCCCGGACAGGGGGCGTCAATGGGACTTC
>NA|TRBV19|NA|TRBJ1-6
CASSIEPPNSPLHF
TGTGCCAGTAGTATCGAGCCTCCTAATTCACCCCTCCACTTT
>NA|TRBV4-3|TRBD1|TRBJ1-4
CASSQGQGGEKLFF
TGCGCCAGCAGCCAAGGACAGGGCGGGGAAAAACTGTTTTTT
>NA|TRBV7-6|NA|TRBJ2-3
CASSLAVQGTDTQYF
TGTGCCAGCAGCTTAGCGGTACAGGGAACAGATACGCAGTATTTT
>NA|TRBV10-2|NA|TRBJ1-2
CASSDPGRGGYTF
TGCGCCAGCAGTGATCCCGGACGGGGTGGCTACACCTTC
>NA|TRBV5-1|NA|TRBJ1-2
CASSSPRQEDGYTF
TGCGCCAGCAGCTCACCCAGACAGGAAGATGGCTACACCTTC
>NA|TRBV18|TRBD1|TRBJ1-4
CASSPSGQGSNEKLFF
TGTGCCAGCTCACCGAGCGGACAGGGGAGTAATGAAAAACTGTTTTTT
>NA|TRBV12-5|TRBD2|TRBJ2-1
CASGGLAHYNEQFF
TGTGCTAGTGGCGGACTAGCGCACTACAATGAGCAGTTCTTC
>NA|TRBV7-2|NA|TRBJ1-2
CASSEHAGYGYTF
TGTGCCAGCAGCGAACACGCAGGCTATGGCTACACCTTC
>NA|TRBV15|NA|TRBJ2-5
CATSILGQGQETQYF
TGTGCCACCAGCATTCTCGGGCAGGGCCAAGAGACCCAGTACTTC
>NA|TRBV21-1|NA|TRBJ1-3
CASLNPGSGGNTIYF
TGTGCCAGCCTAAATCCGGGATCCGGGGGAAACACCATATATTTT
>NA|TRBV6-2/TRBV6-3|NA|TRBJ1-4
CASSYDTPGEKLFF
TGTGCCAGCAGTTACGACACGCCGGGGGAAAAACTGTTTTTT
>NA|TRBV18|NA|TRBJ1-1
CASSPLMDSMNTEAFF
TGTGCCAGCTCACCCCTCATGGACAGTATGAACACTGAAGCTTTCTTT
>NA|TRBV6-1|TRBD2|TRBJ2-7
CASSAPTSGRTRFQYF
TGTGCCAGCAGTGCCCCGACTAGCGGGAGAACCAGGTTCCAGTACTTC
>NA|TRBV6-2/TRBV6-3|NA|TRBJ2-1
CASSALGGAYNEQFF
TGTGCCAGCAGTGCGCTGGGGGGTGCCTACAATGAGCAGTTCTTC
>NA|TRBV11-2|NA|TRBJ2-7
CASSFPGQFNEQYF
TGTGCCAGCAGCTTTCCGGGACAATTTAACGAGCAGTACTTC
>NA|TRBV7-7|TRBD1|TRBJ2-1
CASSANTGGFGNEQFF
TGTGCTAGCAGCGCAAACACAGGGGGCTTCGGGAATGAGCAGTTCTTC
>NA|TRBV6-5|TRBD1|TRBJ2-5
CASSNRGPETQYF
TGTGCCAGCAGTAACAGGGGGCCAGAGACCCAGTACTTC
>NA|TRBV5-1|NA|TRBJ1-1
CASSPQGSVNTEAFF
TGCGCCAGCAGCCCCCAGGGGTCGGTGAACACTGAAGCTTTCTTT
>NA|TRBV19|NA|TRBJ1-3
CASSPGEGSFSGNTIYF
TGTGCCAGTAGTCCCGGGGAGGGATCTTTCTCTGGAAACACCATATATTTT
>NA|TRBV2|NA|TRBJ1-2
CASSEVRAFGGYTF
TGTGCCAGCAGTGAAGTCAGGGCGTTTGGTGGCTACACCTTC
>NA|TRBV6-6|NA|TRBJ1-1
CASTTTWEMPFF
TGTGCCAGCACCACCACGTGGGAGATGCCTTTCTTT
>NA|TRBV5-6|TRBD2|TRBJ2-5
CASSFRLAGGETQYF
TGTGCCAGCAGCTTTAGACTAGCGGGGGGGGAGACCCAGTACTTC
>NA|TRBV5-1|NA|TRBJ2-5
CASSPALRQVTWETQYF
TGCGCCAGCAGTCCCGCTCTCCGCCAGGTTACTTGGGAGACCCAGTACTTC
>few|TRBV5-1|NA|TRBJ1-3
CASSGGGSGSGNTIYF
TGCGCCAGCAGCGGAGGAGGGTCGGGCTCTGGAAACACCATATATTTT
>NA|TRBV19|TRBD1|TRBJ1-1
CASSRGQGLVGTEAFF
TGTGCCAGTAGTAGGGGACAGGGGTTGGTGGGCACTGAAGCTTTCTTT
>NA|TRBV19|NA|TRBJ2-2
CASSIWLASTGELFF
TGTGCCAGTAGTATATGGCTAGCCAGCACCGGGGAGCTGTTTTTT
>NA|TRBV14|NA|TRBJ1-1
CASSQVNTEAFF
TGTGCCAGCAGCCAAGTAAACACTGAAGCTTTCTTT
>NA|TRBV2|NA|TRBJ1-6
CASRKLQGPRGNSPLHF
TGTGCCAGCAGGAAACTACAGGGACCCAGAGGGAATTCACCCCTCCACTTT
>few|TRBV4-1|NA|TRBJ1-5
CASSQEDSFNQPQHF
TGCGCCAGCAGCCAAGAGGACAGCTTCAATCAGCCCCAGCATTTT
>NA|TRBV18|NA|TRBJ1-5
CASSADKSQPQHF
TGTGCCAGCTCAGCGGACAAATCTCAGCCCCAGCATTTT
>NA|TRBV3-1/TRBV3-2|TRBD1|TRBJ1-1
CASSPTGGLNTEAFF
TGTGCCAGCAGCCCTACAGGGGGATTAAACACTGAAGCTTTCTTT
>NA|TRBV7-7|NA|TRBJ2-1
CASSPAAGDYNEQFF
TGTGCTAGCAGCCCGGCGGCAGGGGATTACAATGAGCAGTTCTTC
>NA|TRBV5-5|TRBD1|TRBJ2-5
CASTIPRDRGLETQYF
TGTGCCAGCACCATTCCCCGGGACAGGGGGCTTGAGACCCAGTACTTC
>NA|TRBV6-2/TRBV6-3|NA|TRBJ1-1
CASSYARASTEAFF
TGTGCCAGCAGTTACGCCAGGGCGAGCACTGAAGCTTTCTTT
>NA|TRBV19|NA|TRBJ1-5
CASRTGHVNQPQHF
TGTGCCAGTAGGACGGGACATGTCAATCAGCCCCAGCATTTT
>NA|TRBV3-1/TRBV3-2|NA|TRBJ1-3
CASSQEKPLWSTDSGNTIYF
TGTGCCAGCAGCCAAGAAAAGCCCTTATGGTCCACCGACTCTGGAAACACCATATATTTT
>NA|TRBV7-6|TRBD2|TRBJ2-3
CASSLDSAGGSDTQYF
TGTGCCAGCAGCTTGGATTCGGCGGGGGGTTCAGATACGCAGTATTTT
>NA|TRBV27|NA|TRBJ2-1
CASSLISYGSLRNEQFF
TGTGCCAGCAGTTTAATCTCCTACGGCAGCTTGAGGAATGAGCAGTTCTTC
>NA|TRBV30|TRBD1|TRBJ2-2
CAWSLKQGAYGELFF
TGTGCCTGGAGTTTGAAACAGGGGGCTTACGGGGAGCTGTTTTTT
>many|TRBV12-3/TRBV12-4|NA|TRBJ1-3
CASSNRDGNTIYF
TGTGCCAGCAGTAACAGGGATGGAAACACCATATATTTT
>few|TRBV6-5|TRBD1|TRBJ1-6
CASRRGDRDNSPLHF
TGTGCCAGCCGAAGGGGGGACAGGGATAATTCACCCCTCCACTTT
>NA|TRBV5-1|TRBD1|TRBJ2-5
CASRLQGETQYF
TGCGCCAGCAGACTACAGGGGGAGACCCAGTACTTC